The T cell receptor beta chain described here comes from a study of blood T cell repertoires in COVID-19. Participants' reported clinical history set cohort assignment. The data were produced by immunoSEQ multiplex PCR, yet TCRdb's version contains in-frame clones alone and is incomplete. The repertoire has under 300,000 clones, around 93% of them found once; the top ten carry 0.95% to 1.5%. This CDR3 is 16 amino acids long. V lost 1 base and J lost 4, with 14 bases in between. CDR1 and CDR2 (germline): MGHRA, YSYEKL. This chain links TRBV4-1 with TRBJ2-1, with D maybe TRBD2 (7 bases). The TCR originated in a human donor in a cohort exposed to, infected with or recovered from COVID-19 (not recorded which). The donor label of this sample is uncertain. The source material was PBMCs or T cells enriched from blood (not recorded which). This CDR3 reads CASSQVPGGLYNEQFF. The CDR3 DNA reads as TGCGCCAGCAGCCAAGTCCCGGGGGGCCTTTACAATGAGCAGTTCTTC.